This TCR beta chain was captured by sequencing in a study of shared clonotypes between healthy human individuals (dated by TCRdb to the early 2020s). Concerning the study at large: The cohort included a few men and a couple of women between 18 and 49 years of age. For each donor, three plates each were used for CD4 naive and CD4 memory, two plates were used for CD8 naive, and one plate was used for CD8 memory. Blood TCR repertoires of about five healthy adults were deeply sequenced to estimate repertoire size and the extent of clonotype sharing between individuals. To increase sequencing depth and limit assay-specific biases, different laboratories used diverse techniques to prepare libraries and sequence TCR repertoires. Between about 0.85 and 9.5 billion PBMCs per donor were obtained by leukapheresis. Study-level results and caveats: Sharing across a handful of donors was observed for around 5% of naive CD4, over 3% of naive CD8, 2.3% of memory CD4, and about 0.4% of memory CD8 clonotypes. Sampling was limited to blood, and TCR repertoires in tissue likely differ from TCR repertoires in blood. Even with the large sequencing depth, rarefaction of the sorted-subset datasets indicated that sequencing was incomplete. Naive subsets generally had larger estimated clonotype richness than memory subsets did. Pairwise subsampling led to the expectation that sequencing depth would affect the degree of clonotype sharing among donors. The small number of donors limited the genetic and exposure-history diversity represented. Clonotypes shared by all four sorted-subset donors showed higher generation probabilities than non-shared clonotypes.

The germline V gene gives CDR1 as MDHEN and CDR2 as SYDVKM. V drops 4 bases and J drops 1 base, leaving 13 bases in between. The CDR3 runs 15 amino acids, cysteine and phenylalanine included. CDR3 DNA only is kept here, 45 bases in frame from base 1. Using the deep immunoSEQ assay, TCR CDR3 regions were amplified from genomic DNA by multiplex PCR. Extracted genomic DNA from each cell subset was distributed evenly across all wells of several immunoSEQ 96-well plates, and each plate was treated as a replicate. Each replicate PCR for sorted subsets received around 0.2 ug genomic DNA, equal to 30,000 or so T cell genomes. The purified libraries were quantified using a Qubit 3.0 fluorometer, sized with a Bioanalyzer 2100, and then quantified again using the KAPA Library Quantification kit. Every immunoSEQ 96-well plate was sequenced on a dedicated single-read 150-cycle Illumina NextSeq 550 flow cell. The study's own analysis went as follows. The immunoSEQ output contained only junctional sequences without quality scores, so filtering could not match that applied to full-length reads. Sequences were annotated with PyIR, a Python wrapper for IgBLAST v1.9, using IMGT germline references to assign V/J genes and CDR3. Reads were filtered out if the reads had weak V/J assignments (E-value above 1e-6), no CDR3, stop codons, out-of-frame junctions, or ambiguous translated residues. V3J clonotypes were defined by identical inferred V gene, J gene, and CDR3 amino acid sequence. Percentage overlap between repertoires was computed as shared unique clonotypes divided by the size of the smaller repertoire. Richness of each repertoire was evaluated using RTK rarefaction, the Chao1 estimator, and Recon v2.1 estimates of unobserved clonotypes. Generation probabilities were computed with OLGA for all TCRbeta clonotypes obtained by the gDNA method from a few donors. In TCRdb, the immuneACCESS table is reduced to in-frame sequences with V and J assigned. These tables do not hold every clone; where another copy was compared, an unresolved V gene accounts for under half, and the others remain unexplained. D and trimming were read from the DNA, whereas the V and J calls and clone size are those reported in that table. The sample profile shows around 2.5 million clones; 93% of them were found once. 0.36% of the sample is in the top ten clones.

Of note for this clone: Its antigen has not been determined. Base-call qualities are not available, and no considerably larger clone is one nucleotide away.

Donors were healthy HIV-negative adults with no recently reported acute infections or vaccinations. Only Caucasian adults living in Nashville, Tennessee, USA were represented among the donors. CD4+ T cells were enriched by magnetic negative selection, after which naive cells were positively selected on CD45RA and the negative fraction was taken as the memory subset. Blood was obtained by leukapheresis, after which PBMCs were separated by Ficoll-Histopaque density gradient centrifugation and cryopreserved in liquid nitrogen vapor phase. Purity and quantity of every magnetically sorted T cell population were checked by analytical flow cytometry. Genomic DNA was isolated from every sorted fraction and measured by UV absorbance on a Nanodrop 2000c.

The TCR was taken from a man younger than 35 in good health. Some clones in this sample may be carry-over from other donors' samples. Recombination linked TRBV28 to TRBJ1-1; no confident D gene assignment can be made. Sequenced material: naive CD4+ T cells from PBMCs. In the paper's terms, the cell subset or site label means: CD45RA+ positively selected. In nucleotide form, the sequence is TGTGCCAGCAGTTACCCTTTCGAGGGGAACACTGAAGCTTTCTTT. The translation is CASSYPFEGNTEAFF.